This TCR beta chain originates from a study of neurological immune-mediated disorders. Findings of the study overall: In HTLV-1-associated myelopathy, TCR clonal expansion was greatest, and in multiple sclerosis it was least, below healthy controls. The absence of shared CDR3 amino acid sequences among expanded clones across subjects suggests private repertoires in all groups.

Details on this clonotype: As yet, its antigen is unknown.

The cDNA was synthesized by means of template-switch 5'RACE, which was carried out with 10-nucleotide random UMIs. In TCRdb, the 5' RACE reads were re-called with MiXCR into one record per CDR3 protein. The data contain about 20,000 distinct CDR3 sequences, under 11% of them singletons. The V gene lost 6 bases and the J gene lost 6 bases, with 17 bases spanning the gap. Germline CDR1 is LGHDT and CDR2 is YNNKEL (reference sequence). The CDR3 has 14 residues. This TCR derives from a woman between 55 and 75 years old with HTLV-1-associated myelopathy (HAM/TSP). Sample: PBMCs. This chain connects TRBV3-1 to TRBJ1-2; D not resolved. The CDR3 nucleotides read TGTGCCAGCAGTCGCGAACCGGGGTCAAATGGCTACACCTTC. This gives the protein CASSREPGSNGYTF.